This entry concerns a single T cell receptor (beta chain). Which antigen it targets is not known. No much larger clone is present one base from it, and per-base qualities are unavailable. The library was obtained by the immunoSEQ multiplex PCR assay. For the multiplex PCR, a mixture combining 60 forward primers for TCR Vbeta segments and 13 reverse primers for TCR Jbeta segments was used. Amplification of the CDR3 region of rearranged TCR beta genes was performed with a multiplex PCR assay on genomic DNA. The amplified TCR beta libraries were sequenced on the Illumina HiSeq System as 87-base-pair reads. The authors' pipeline ran thus. In a later analysis, roughly 80 million unique TCR beta chains were counted across the approximately 620 repertoires, and roughly 11 million of these chains were shared by at least two donors. A nearest-neighbor algorithm error-corrected the raw reads and collapsed the reads into unique sequences, merging closely related sequences to remove PCR and sequencing errors. Alignment of CDR3 sequences to IMGT reference sequences was used to assign V, D and J gene segments. For a sequence to be retained, at least a six-nucleotide match to both a V gene segment and a J gene segment was required. A rearrangement counted as productive if the CDR3 had no stop codons and remained in frame with V and J, and every other rearrangement counted as non-productive. CDR3 was defined by IMGT convention, running from the second conserved V-encoded cysteine to the conserved J-encoded phenylalanine. The earlier analysis of about 610 of the donors excluded any sequence lacking an unambiguous match to a single V gene segment. In an earlier analysis of 587 of the donors, a V segment was called functional when productive rearrangements were above 56.7%, and segregating when the standard deviation between donors exceeded 5%. To diagnose cytomegalovirus status from the catalog of TCR beta chain sequences, a statistical classification framework was built. A later analysis assigned V and J genes by comparing TCR nucleotide sequences with IMGT/GENE-DB human TR gene sequences. In a later analysis, CDR3 sequences and most-parsimonious VDJ recombination scenarios were assigned using the TCRdist pipeline. A later analysis defined each TCR beta chain by its CDR3 amino acid sequence plus V-gene family, and excluded reads lacking a unique V-gene family. In a later analysis, fewer than 600 highly shared, low-generation-probability nucleotide sequences were removed to address suspected cross-contamination and a sequencing artifact. For each public chain, a later analysis derived a clonal expansion index from normalized ranks of inferred template counts within each repertoire. In a later analysis, generation probabilities were computed with a VDJ recombination model fitted to out-of-frame rearrangements, and the resulting probabilities were checked against IGoR. Hypergeometric tests were used in a later analysis to score TCR-TCR, TCR-HLA and TCR-CMV co-occurrence, with a repertoire-size bias correction applied to the TCR pairs. To estimate false discovery rates, a later analysis permuted the HLA or CMV assignments 20 times. In a later analysis, co-occurring TCRs were grouped with DBSCAN, and TCRdist sequence similarity was added when clustering was performed within HLA-allele-positive subsets. Repertoires with fewer than 30,000 or more than 120,000 public chains were left out of co-occurrence clustering, as were about five repertoires with anomalous nucleotide sharing. Imported from immuneACCESS, the table was reduced by TCRdb to in-frame sequences with V and J called. These copies leave out some clones; in studies compared against another copy, an unresolved V gene accounts for under half, and the cause of the remainder is not known. The V and J calls and the clone size are those of that table, but D and trimming were determined from the DNA. The sample data list 110,000 to 150,000 clones, and around 84% of these were observed just once. The biggest ten clones account for around 2.5% of the sample.

In total, fewer than 750 healthy bone marrow donors made up the cohort. At the time of sampling, every cohort member was nominally healthy, though immune exposures that went unrecorded were likely present. The donor was CMV seronegative and was included in the group of several hundred seronegative cohort members. A peripheral blood sample was provided by each donor, and peripheral blood mononuclear cells were used for TCR beta sequencing. The Qiagen DNeasy Blood Extraction Kit was used to extract genomic DNA from the blood cell samples. The data stem from a study of cytomegalovirus exposure and HLA in healthy donors (dated by TCRdb to 2015 to 2018). In the study overall: An earlier analysis of approximately 640 of the donors reported approximately 300 Gb of sequence data and 117 million unique TCR beta sequences from some 180 million T cells. Among the roughly 410 genotyped donors, approximately 81% belonged to the genetic ancestry cluster associated with self-reported Caucasian donors. Among a few hundred genotyped donors of the cohort, an average of about 240,000 unique TCR beta nucleotide sequences were sequenced per donor, 15% to 20% of them non-productive. Donor age, sex, ethnicity and CMV serostatus were compiled alongside the repertoire data. An earlier analysis of approximately 630 of the donors applied high-throughput TCR beta sequencing to assess whether each TCR beta V gene segment acted as functional or pseudogenic. The study profiled the T cell repertoires of hundreds of subjects by immunosequencing and related them to cytomegalovirus serostatus. The study was designed to test whether signatures of past pathogen exposure could be identified by cataloging public T cell receptors. A later analysis re-analyzed previously published TCR beta repertoires from 600 to 850 donors and added high-resolution HLA genotyping to study TCR occurrence patterns. Along with the approximately 700-subject first cohort, a separate validation cohort of over 90 different subjects was used. The number of donors typed differed by locus, with 629-630 for A, B, C, DRB1 and DQB1, more than 500 for DQA1, 600 to 610 for DPA1, and around 450 for DPB1. Four to six DR-DQ haplotypes were handled as single units for association and clustering, since linkage in the cohort was strong. Both class I and class II loci were covered by HLA typing, at four-digit resolution. To predict cytomegalovirus infection status, the study combined high-throughput TCR immunosequencing, statistical association of individual TCRs with disease status, and machine learning. All discovery cohort repertoires had been generated using a single sequencing platform. About 280 gigabases of sequencing data and 80 million or so unique TCR sequences were included in an early release covering roughly 600 HLA-typed donors. In a later genetic analysis, genome-wide SNP genotypes for about three fifths of the roughly 670 donors were used, and that subset was treated as a discovery cohort. In the later analysis, no new phenotypic data were used to find candidate immune exposures; instead, reliance was placed on TCR beta sequences and their occurrence across donors.

V sheds 2 bases and J sheds 5 bases, leaving 14 bases between their ends. The germline V gene (reference sequence) specifies MNHNY as CDR1 and SVGAGI as CDR2. From its cysteine to its phenylalanine, the CDR3 spans 15 amino acids. This entry keeps only the CDR3 DNA: 45 bases, framed from base 1. What the authors observed across the whole study: The authors suggested that the approach could potentially be generalized to other disease states and immunological phenotypes. Linkage disequilibrium might explain the correlated functional status among segregating V segments, but an unknown experimental factor could not be ruled out. Because HLA typing was missing for some donors at each locus, association tests included only the typed subset. According to a later genetic analysis, donors in an Asian-associated ancestry cluster had fewer N-insertions in productive TCRs than the roughly 670-donor mean. A total of roughly 160 TCR beta chains were listed by the study as associated with cytomegalovirus. In an earlier analysis of 587 of the donors, most TCR beta V segments were observed in productive rearrangements about 87% or about 30% of the time, broadly matching IMGT annotations. Because counts were too low, about 18 rarely observed V segments, including chromosome 9 orphons, were left out of the earlier analysis of 587 of the donors. Roughly uniform sequencing depth across donors was assumed in presence/absence analyses, although this assumption may not hold. A later analysis found that most CMV-associated TCR beta chains appeared HLA-restricted, with HLA associations seemingly driven largely by CMV exposure. Cytomegalovirus status was reported to be diagnosed by the classifier with high specificity and sensitivity in both the original and validation cohorts. Assigning TCR associations to individual alleles was difficult when HLA alleles, especially DR and DQ, strongly co-occurred. A later genetic analysis associated a missense DCLRE1C variant with V-gene and J-gene trimming of TCR beta chains, and an independent cohort replicated the association. The only immune exposure information available for the cohort was CMV serostatus. According to a later analysis, TCR association rates differed among HLA loci, with DRB1 alleles showing the most associated TCRs and HLA-C alleles showing the fewest. In a later analysis, more than 15,000 TCR beta sequences were associated with specific HLA alleles at a false discovery rate of 0.05. Only TCR beta chains were sequenced in this cohort, and the absence of alpha or paired-chain data limited detectable features. A group of highly shared sequence variants was considered likely to be a technical artifact of the sequencing pipeline. While some public TCRs were present in many individuals, most TCR sequences turned up only very rarely across donors. A further reported finding was that TCR beta sequences accurately predicted the HLA-A and HLA-B alleles for most subjects in the first cohort. Because the 87-base-pair reads could not distinguish some IMGT-functional V segments, including TRBV6-2 and TRBV6-3, those segments were excluded. In vitro tests confirmed that a few of the cytomegalovirus-associated TCR beta chains recognize cytomegalovirus antigens. Several of the top co-occurrence clusters appeared to be linked to parvovirus B19, influenza, CMV and Epstein-Barr virus, according to a later analysis. Compared with equally common non-associated chains, HLA-associated TCR beta chains in a later analysis were more clonally expanded and had lower generation probabilities.

The receptor comes from a boy aged 2 to 10 in good health and CMV-seronegative. This chain is built from TRBV6-6 and TRBJ2-3, with TRBD1 perhaps the D gene, on 5 matching bases. Sample: PBMCs. The CDR3 loop reads CASSYSKGVGDTQYF. The DNA is as follows: TGTGCCAGCAGTTACAGTAAAGGGGTGGGAGATACGCAGTATTTT.